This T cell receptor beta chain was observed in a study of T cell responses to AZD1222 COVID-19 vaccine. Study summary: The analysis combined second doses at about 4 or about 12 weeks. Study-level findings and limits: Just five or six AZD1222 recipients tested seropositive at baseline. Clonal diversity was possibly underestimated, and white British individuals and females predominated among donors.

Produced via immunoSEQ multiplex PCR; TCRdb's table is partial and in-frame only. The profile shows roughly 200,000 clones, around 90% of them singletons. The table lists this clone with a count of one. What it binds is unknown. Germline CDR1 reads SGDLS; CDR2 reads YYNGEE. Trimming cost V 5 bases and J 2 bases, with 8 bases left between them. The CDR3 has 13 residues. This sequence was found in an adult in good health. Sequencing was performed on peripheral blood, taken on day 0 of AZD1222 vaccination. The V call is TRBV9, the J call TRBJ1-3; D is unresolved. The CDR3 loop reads CASSPDPGNTIYF. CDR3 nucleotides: TGTGCCAGCAGTCCGGACCCTGGAAACACCATATATTTT.